One sample yielded the 24 T cell receptor beta chains listed below, sequenced in a study of OX40 agonist ivuxolimab in advanced cancers. Sequenced by immunoSEQ multiplex PCR; TCRdb stores in-frame clones only, minus some. The data contain about 36,000 clones, 74% of them singletons. The sequenced sample was CD4+ or CD8+ T cells sorted from blood, obtained in a trial of the OX40 agonist ivuxolimab. All receptors derive from an adult with an advanced solid tumor such as melanoma, head and neck, liver or kidney cancer.

This clone counts as medium-sized. This chain joins TRBV4-1 and TRBJ1-4; D uncertain. Trimming stripped 0 bases from V and 8 bases from J, with 19 bases between. The V gene's germline CDR1 is MGHRA and CDR2 YSYEKL. This CDR3 has 17 amino acids. The CDR3 nucleotides are TGCGCCAGCAGCCAAGATAGGGCACACCGGAGGAAGGAAAAACTGTTTTTT. As protein: CASSQDRAHRRKEKLFF.

CDR3 region: CASSHRVDQPQHF. For the CDR3, the DNA is TGTGCCAGCAGCCACAGGGTTGATCAGCCCCAGCATTTT. The chain couples TRBV7-2 to TRBJ1-5; D may be TRBD1 (6 bases). Between the trimmed V and J ends, which lost 5 bases and 5 bases, there was a span of 10 bases. From germline, CDR1 is SGHTA and CDR2 FQGNSA. The CDR3 contains 13 residues.

V gene TRBV28 combines with J gene TRBJ1-1; TRBD1 might be the D (6 bases). Germline-derived CDR1 and CDR2 are MDHEN and SYDVKM. The CDR3 totals 14 residues. The ends were cut back, 5 bases at V and 5 bases at J, with 15 bases in the middle. DNA for the CDR3: TGTGCCAGCAGTCCCCCCGCTAGGGGGACTGAAGCTTTCTTT. The encoded protein is CASSPPARGTEAFF.

The chain combines TRBV28 with TRBJ1-1, with a tentative D call TRBD1 (6 bases). CDR3 length: 12 amino acids. Germline V gene lookup returns CDR1 MDHEN and CDR2 SYDVKM. V was pared by 4 bases and J by 4 bases, with 7 bases between. The chain's CDR3 is CASSYRVTEAFF. The CDR3 DNA reads TGTGCCAGCAGTTACAGGGTCACTGAAGCTTTCTTT.

This clone showed up many times. The V gene is TRBV28, the J gene TRBJ2-5; 7 nucleotides agree with TRBD1. Unmatched junction bases numbered 6, after V lost 6 bases and J lost 2 bases. CDR3 length equals 14 residues. Per germline, CDR1 MDHEN and CDR2 SYDVKM. This chain's CDR3 is CASSSDRDQETQYF. CDR3 coding DNA: TGTGCCAGCAGCTCTGACAGGGATCAAGAGACCCAGTACTTC.

This clone was found once. J is TRBJ2-2 and V is TRBV30; 12 bases are shared with TRBD1. The germline CDR1 and CDR2 sequences are GTSNPN and SVGIG (reference sequence). The CDR3 has 15 amino acids. The junction had 5 bases not matched to a gene; V was cut back by 7 bases and J by 2 bases. The CDR3 DNA reads TGTGCCTCCCGGGACAGGGGGCCAAACACCGGGGAGCTGTTTTTT. As protein: CASRDRGPNTGELFF.

As DNA, the CDR3 is TGTGCCAGCAGCGAACCTCTAGCGGGGGGTGCCGACAACATTCAGTACTTC. This gives the protein CASSEPLAGGADNIQYF. This chain connects TRBV9 to TRBJ2-4; TRBD2 agrees at 11 bases. This CDR3 is built from 17 residues. Looked up from germline, CDR1 is SGDLS and CDR2 is YYNGEE. V gave up 3 bases and J gave up 7 bases; unmatched junction bases: 12.

This clone was picked up a small number of times. This sequence joins TRBV4-2 and TRBJ1-2; maybe TRBD1 (5 bases). The CDR3 runs 14 residues. Looked up from germline, CDR1 is LGHNA and CDR2 is YNFKEQ. V lost 7 bases and J 8 bases, leaving 20 bases between the germline ends. CDR3 DNA: TGTGCCAGCACCCCAGCCAGGGCGGGTGGCGGCTACACCTTC. This codes for CASTPARAGGGYTF.

The chain uses TRBV5-1 and TRBJ1-1, with 8 bases that match TRBD1. In germline, CDR1 is SGHRS, CDR2 YFSETQ. The junction had 2 bases not matched to a gene; V was cut back by 0 bases and J by 1 base. This CDR3 is 15 amino acids long. The CDR3: CASSLVGTGNTEAFF. The CDR3 DNA sequence: TGCGCCAGCAGCTTGGTCGGGACAGGGAACACTGAAGCTTTCTTT.

This clone was seen only a few times. This chain uses TRBV9 with TRBJ2-7; the D gene could be TRBD1 or TRBD2 (5 bases each). V was pared by 4 bases and J by 7 bases, with 18 bases between. CDR1 is SGDLS and CDR2 is YYNGEE in the germline V gene. The length of the CDR3 is 14 residues. CDR3 sequence reads: CASSPEGDPSEQYV. The CDR3, as DNA: TGTGCCAGCAGCCCGGAAGGGGACCCCTCAGAGCAGTACGTC.

This clone was counted between two and nine times. The rearrangement joins TRBV5-4 to TRBJ2-1; TRBD1 agrees at 9 bases. J was trimmed by 7 bases and V by 3 bases; bases with no gene match: 8. CDR1 and CDR2 from the germline V gene are SGHNT and YYREEE (reference sequence). There are 15 residues in the CDR3. In DNA, the CDR3 is TGTGCCAGCAGCTACGCCGGGACAGGGCTGAATGAGCAGTTCTTC. Translating it yields CASSYAGTGLNEQFF.

This sequence joins TRBV6-1 and TRBJ2-7; D possibly corresponds to TRBD2 (5 bases). Deletions cut 0 bases from V and 8 bases from J, with 8 bases between. The germline CDR1 and CDR2 sequences are MNHNS and SASEGT. The CDR3 has 12 residues. The CDR3 sequence: CASSEARAKQYV. CDR3 nucleotide sequence: TGTGCCAGCAGTGAAGCGAGGGCCAAGCAGTACGTC.

V gene TRBV7-9 combines with J gene TRBJ2-1; D tentatively reads TRBD1 or TRBD2 (5 bases each). The CDR3 length is 16 residues. The V gene lost 2 bases and the J gene lost 6 bases, with 17 bases spanning the gap. CDR1 is SEHNR, CDR2 FQNEAQ, per germline (reference sequence). The CDR3 spells CASSLNTGQRSNEQFF. The CDR3 bases are TGTGCCAGCAGCTTAAATACGGGGCAACGGAGCAATGAGCAGTTCTTC.

V is TRBV6-1 and J is TRBJ1-5; 9 bases map to TRBD1. Unmatched junction bases numbered 11, after V lost 0 bases and J lost 8 bases. Germline values: CDR1 MNHNS, CDR2 SASEGT. The CDR3 covers 17 residues. CDR3 in amino acids: CASSEAWSGQGSEPQHF. The CDR3 coding sequence is TGTGCCAGCAGTGAAGCTTGGTCCGGACAGGGGTCGGAGCCCCAGCATTTT.

This clone was seen only once. V usage is TRBV7-2 and J usage is TRBJ2-5; D perhaps matches TRBD1 (6 bases). CDR1 and CDR2 from the germline V gene are SGHTA and FQGNSA. Trimming removed 1 base at V and 1 base at J, with 7 bases between. This CDR3 region has 14 residues. The CDR3 region is CASSLVGAQETQYF. CDR3 in DNA: TGTGCCAGCAGCTTAGTGGGGGCCCAAGAGACCCAGTACTTC.

The J gene is TRBJ2-3, the V gene TRBV4-2; 10 bases fit TRBD1. V shed 0 bases, J shed 11 bases, and the junction held 5 bases outside the gene matches. The CDR3 totals 14 residues. Germline values: CDR1 LGHNA, CDR2 YNFKEQ. In nucleotides, the CDR3 is TGTGCCAGCAGCCAAGATACTCGGGACAGGGGGCAGTATTTT. Translated, it gives CASSQDTRDRGQYF.

The DNA for the CDR3 is TGTGCCTGTCCTTCGAGTGGGGCCAACGTCCTGACTTTC. Protein: CACPSSGANVLTF. The chain has TRBV30 and TRBJ2-6; D ambiguous. Germline V gene sequence: CDR1 GTSNPN, CDR2 SVGIG (reference sequence). The CDR3 extends over 13 amino acids. Between the trimmed V and J ends, which lost 6 bases and 3 bases, there was a span of 9 bases.

Relative to its sample, this clone is medium-sized. The rearrangement uses TRBV7-6 and TRBJ1-1, with 8 bases aligning to TRBD1. CDR3 size: 17 residues. Germline values: CDR1 SGHVS, CDR2 FNYEAQ. The V gene end was trimmed by 4 bases and the J gene end by 0 bases; junction bases not matched to a gene: 10. This CDR3 is CASSSLGQGPMNTEAFF. Written as DNA, the CDR3 is TGTGCCAGCAGCTCGCTCGGACAGGGCCCCATGAACACTGAAGCTTTCTTT.

The J gene is TRBJ2-5, the V gene TRBV19; 8 bases line up with TRBD2. The CDR3 has 14 amino acids. The V gene's germline CDR1 is LNHDA and CDR2 SQIVND (reference sequence). V lost 3 bases, J lost 5 bases, and 5 bases stayed unmatched. This chain's CDR3 is CASSITGGHETQYF. The CDR3 DNA is TGTGCCAGTAGTATTACGGGGGGGCATGAGACCCAGTACTTC.

This chain uses TRBV7-3 with TRBJ2-1, with 8 bases identical to TRBD1. Germline V CDR1 and CDR2: SGHTA, FQGTGA. The CDR3 length is 15 residues. V shed 3 bases, J shed 0 bases, and the junction held 1 base outside the gene matches. The CDR3 protein is CASSFDRGSYNEQFF. The CDR3 nucleotides read TGTGCCAGCAGCTTTGACAGGGGCTCCTACAATGAGCAGTTCTTC.

This chain joins TRBV21-1 and TRBJ2-5; the listed D gene, TRBD1, was not tested against the DNA. TRBV21-1 is a pseudogene locus. CDR3 length: 15 amino acids. CDR3 protein: CASSSSGTGGETQYF. The CDR3 coding sequence is TGTGCCAGCAGCAGCTCCGGGACAGGGGGGGAGACCCAGTACTTC.

The J gene is TRBJ1-4, the V gene TRBV7-9, with TRBD1 identical over 7 bases. J was trimmed by 4 bases and V by 6 bases; bases with no gene match: 8. Per the germline V gene, CDR1 is SEHNR and CDR2 is FQNEAQ (reference sequence). The CDR3 spans 15 residues. The CDR3 bases are TGTGCCAGCAGGCAACAGGGGTTAGATAATGAAAAACTGTTTTTT. The encoded protein is CASRQQGLDNEKLFF.

The J gene is TRBJ1-1, the V gene TRBV7-2; maybe TRBD1 (6 bases). Per the germline V gene, CDR1 is SGHTA and CDR2 is FQGNSA. V was trimmed by 4 bases and J by 7 bases, leaving 13 bases between them. CDR3 length equals 13 residues. The DNA of the CDR3 is TGTGCCAGCAGCTCCGGGGGGCGCGGTGAAGCTTTCTTT. Its translation: CASSSGGRGEAFF.

This clone was seen a handful of times. Other DNA sequences in the sample encode the same CDR3. The V and J genes are TRBV7-2 and TRBJ1-5; maybe TRBD1 (5 bases). The germline V and J ends were trimmed by 3 bases and 3 bases, with 6 bases remaining between them. This CDR3 is 13 amino acids long. CDR1 and CDR2 from the germline V gene are SGHTA and FQGNSA. CDR3 sequence reads: CASSLGLNQPQHF. The CDR3 DNA is TGTGCCAGCAGCTTGGGGCTCAATCAGCCCCAGCATTTT.